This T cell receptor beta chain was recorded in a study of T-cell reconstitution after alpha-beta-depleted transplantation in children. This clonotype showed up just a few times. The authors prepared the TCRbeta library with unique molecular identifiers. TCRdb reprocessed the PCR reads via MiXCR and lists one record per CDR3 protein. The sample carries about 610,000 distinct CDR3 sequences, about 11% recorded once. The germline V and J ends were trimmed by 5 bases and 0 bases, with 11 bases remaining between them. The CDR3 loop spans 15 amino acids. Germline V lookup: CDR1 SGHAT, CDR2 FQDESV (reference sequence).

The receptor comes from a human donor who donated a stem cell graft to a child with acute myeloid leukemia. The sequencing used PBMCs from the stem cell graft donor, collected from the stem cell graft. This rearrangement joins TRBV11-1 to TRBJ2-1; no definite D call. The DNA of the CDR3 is TGTGCCAGCAGCCCCCAGAGCTACTCCTACAATGAGCAGTTCTTC. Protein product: CASSPQSYSYNEQFF.